The rows below give T cell receptor beta chains drawn from one sample of a study of blood T cell repertoires in COVID-19. Libraries were prepared by immunoSEQ multiplex PCR; TCRdb keeps only in-frame clonotypes and omits some of them. This sample has a few hundred thousand clones, with around 86% found just once. Sequenced: peripheral blood. These receptors all stem from a man older than 75 with acute or convalescent COVID-19. Both conserved end residues are part of each CDR3. D genes are given only for firm matches. Where a row states a size, it is once, few, many or the class of an expanded clone; other rows omit it.

d_gene,abundance,v_gene,j_gene,CDR3aa,CDR3nt
TRBD1,once,TRBV5-5,TRBJ1-2,CASSPGQALYGYTF,TGTGCCAGCAGTCCGGGACAGGCATTGTATGGCTACACCTTC
TRBD2,once,TRBV3-1/TRBV3-2,TRBJ2-2,CASSQGGLYGTGELFF,TGTGCCAGCAGCCAAGGGGGACTATACGGCACCGGGGAGCTGTTTTTT
TRBD1,NA,TRBV5-1,TRBJ1-4,CASSSQGASNEKLFF,TGCGCCAGCAGCTCACAGGGGGCGAGTAATGAAAAACTGTTTTTT
TRBD1,NA,TRBV11-3,TRBJ1-1,CASSPGQGLSEAFF,TGTGCCAGCAGCCCGGGACAGGGGCTCTCTGAAGCTTTCTTT
NA,few,TRBV27,TRBJ1-1,CASRGGPRLEAFF,TGTGCCAGCAGGGGCGGTCCCCGACTAGAAGCTTTCTTT
TRBD2,NA,TRBV19,TRBJ2-5,CASSMGLAGDKETQYF,TGTGCCAGTAGTATGGGACTAGCGGGAGACAAAGAGACCCAGTACTTC
NA,NA,TRBV28,TRBJ1-1,CASSPSLGAGNTEAFF,TGTGCCAGCAGTCCATCCTTAGGGGCTGGGAACACTGAAGCTTTCTTT
NA,NA,TRBV28,TRBJ1-6,CASGGSSYNSPLHF,TGTGCCAGCGGCGGAAGCTCCTATAATTCACCCCTCCACTTT
NA,NA,TRBV5-1,TRBJ2-1,CASSLSGVGLNEQFF,TGCGCCAGCAGCTTGTCGGGAGTGGGTCTCAATGAGCAGTTCTTC
TRBD1,NA,TRBV19,TRBJ1-1,CASSIQGDTEAFF,TGTGCCAGTAGTATCCAGGGGGACACTGAAGCTTTCTTT
TRBD1,NA,TRBV6-4,TRBJ2-1,CASSPGQGLIDEQFF,TGTGCCAGCAGTCCTGGACAGGGCCTAATCGATGAGCAGTTCTTC
NA,NA,TRBV6-5,TRBJ1-4,CASKTVIGGEKLFF,TGTGCCAGCAAAACGGTAATAGGAGGTGAAAAACTGTTTTTT
TRBD1,NA,TRBV7-9,TRBJ1-2,CASSLAAAGGVGYTF,TGTGCCAGCAGCTTAGCGGCGGCAGGGGGAGTTGGCTACACCTTC
TRBD1,NA,TRBV7-2,TRBJ2-7,CASSSGQGIYEQYF,TGTGCCAGCAGCTCGGGACAGGGGATCTACGAGCAGTACTTC
NA,NA,TRBV11-2,TRBJ2-7,CASSLWTETYEQYF,TGTGCCAGCAGCTTATGGACAGAGACCTATGAGCAGTACTTC
NA,NA,TRBV7-2,TRBJ1-2,CASSLDITQYGYTF,TGTGCCAGCAGCTTAGATATAACACAGTATGGCTACACCTTC
NA,NA,TRBV3-1/TRBV3-2,TRBJ1-5,CASSPRGIVGQPQHF,TGTGCCAGCAGCCCCCGCGGGATCGTGGGTCAGCCCCAGCATTTT
NA,few,TRBV7-2,TRBJ1-2,CASSPGNYGYTF,TGTGCCAGCAGCCCCGGGAACTATGGCTACACCTTC
NA,NA,TRBV2,TRBJ1-1,CASRARTTEAFF,TGTGCCAGCAGAGCGCGAACCACTGAAGCTTTCTTT
TRBD1,NA,TRBV11-3,TRBJ2-1,CASSPDGGDRAEKGEQFF,TGTGCCAGCAGCCCGGATGGGGGGGACAGGGCAGAAAAGGGTGAGCAGTTCTTC
NA,once,TRBV6-6,TRBJ2-6,CASSYSSSPGANVLTF,TGTGCCAGCAGTTACTCTAGTTCGCCTGGGGCCAACGTCCTGACTTTC
NA,NA,TRBV14,TRBJ2-1,CASSRAQGIHEQFF,TGTGCCAGCAGCCGAGCTCAGGGTATACATGAGCAGTTCTTC
NA,NA,TRBV6-5,TRBJ2-7,CASSYLRQAASEQYF,TGTGCCAGCAGTTACCTCAGACAGGCGGCATCCGAGCAGTACTTC
NA,NA,TRBV18,TRBJ2-5,CASSPSRDTFYF,TGTGCCAGCTCACCGTCTCGGGACACTTTCTACTTC
TRBD1,NA,TRBV5-1,TRBJ2-7,CASSRDRTAYEQYF,TGCGCCAGCAGCCGGGACAGGACTGCCTACGAGCAGTACTTC
TRBD2,once,TRBV7-3,TRBJ2-1,CASSALFPTSGPSYNEQFF,TGTGCCAGCAGCGCGCTGTTCCCGACTAGCGGGCCCTCCTACAATGAGCAGTTCTTC
NA,NA,TRBV18,TRBJ1-2,CASSPGTDRRGYTF,TGTGCCAGCTCACCAGGCACAGACCGCAGGGGCTACACCTTC
TRBD1,NA,TRBV5-1,TRBJ2-1,CASSLEGQGDQFF,TGCGCCAGCAGCTTGGAAGGACAGGGGGATCAGTTCTTC
TRBD2,NA,TRBV6-5,TRBJ2-3,CASRAGASTDTQYF,TGTGCCAGCAGAGCGGGAGCTAGCACAGATACGCAGTATTTT
NA,NA,TRBV7-2,TRBJ1-5,CASAGSNQPQHF,TGTGCCAGCGCGGGGAGCAATCAGCCCCAGCATTTT
NA,NA,TRBV10-3,TRBJ1-6,CAISQAGGLDDNSPLHF,TGTGCCATCAGTCAGGCCGGGGGGCTAGATGATAATTCACCCCTCCACTTT
NA,NA,TRBV4-2,TRBJ2-1,CASSQRGVAGLGGEQFF,TGTGCCAGCAGCCAAAGAGGGGTGGCGGGGTTAGGCGGTGAGCAGTTCTTC
NA,NA,TRBV29-1,TRBJ1-1,CSVARRQGEAFF,TGCAGCGTTGCCCGGCGGCAGGGTGAAGCTTTCTTT
TRBD1,NA,TRBV14,TRBJ1-2,CASSPSDRVYYGYTF,TGTGCCAGCAGCCCGAGTGACAGGGTGTACTATGGCTACACCTTC
NA,NA,TRBV18,TRBJ1-2,CASSTRGPGEANYGYTF,TGTGCCAGCTCAACCCGGGGTCCTGGGGAAGCTAACTATGGCTACACCTTC
NA,NA,TRBV3-1/TRBV3-2,TRBJ1-5,CASSQANQPQHF,TGTGCCAGCAGCCAAGCGAATCAGCCCCAGCATTTT
NA,NA,TRBV12-3/TRBV12-4,TRBJ1-5,CASSFGPKQPQHF,TGTGCCAGCAGTTTTGGGCCCAAACAGCCCCAGCATTTT
NA,many,TRBV20-1,TRBJ1-2,CSASRSGYTF,TGCAGTGCTAGTCGGAGCGGCTACACCTTC
NA,once,TRBV7-2,TRBJ2-1,CASSLSRDNEQFF,TGTGCCAGCAGCTTAAGCCGGGACAATGAGCAGTTCTTC
TRBD1,NA,TRBV5-1,TRBJ2-2,CASSAGTGIGELFF,TGCGCCAGCAGCGCCGGGACAGGGATCGGGGAGCTGTTTTTT
TRBD1,NA,TRBV7-9,TRBJ2-2,CASRAQGKAGELFF,TGTGCCAGCAGAGCACAGGGGAAGGCCGGGGAGCTGTTTTTT
NA,NA,TRBV28,TRBJ1-4,CASSREEKLFF,TGTGCCAGCAGTAGGGAGGAAAAACTGTTTTTT
TRBD1,few,TRBV12-3/TRBV12-4,TRBJ2-7,CASSQGQIYEQYF,TGTGCCAGCAGTCAGGGACAGATCTACGAGCAGTACTTC
NA,NA,TRBV9,TRBJ2-5,CASSVGQSQETQYF,TGTGCCAGCAGCGTAGGACAGAGCCAAGAGACCCAGTACTTC
NA,once,TRBV19,TRBJ1-6,CASSIGRPIGNSPLHF,TGTGCCAGTAGTATTGGCAGGCCCATTGGGAATTCACCCCTCCACTTT
NA,NA,TRBV28,TRBJ1-2,CASSVPGGLNYGYTF,TGTGCCAGCAGTGTTCCGGGGGGCCTTAACTATGGCTACACCTTC
NA,NA,TRBV28,TRBJ1-5,CASSSEAFGNQPQHF,TGTGCCAGCAGTTCCGAGGCCTTCGGCAATCAGCCCCAGCATTTT
TRBD1,NA,TRBV6-1,TRBJ1-5,CASTDREGQPQHF,TGTGCCAGCACTGACAGGGAAGGTCAGCCCCAGCATTTT
NA,NA,TRBV6-4,TRBJ1-5,CASSETGNQPQHF,TGTGCCAGCAGTGAGACCGGGAATCAGCCCCAGCATTTT
NA,NA,TRBV29-1,TRBJ2-1,CSVEDGRSNEQFF,TGCAGCGTTGAAGATGGGAGATCCAATGAGCAGTTCTTC
TRBD2,NA,TRBV2,TRBJ2-1,CASSYQTSGSYNEQFF,TGTGCCAGCAGCTACCAGACTAGCGGCTCCTACAATGAGCAGTTCTTC
TRBD1,NA,TRBV15,TRBJ1-6,CATSRGDRDSPLHF,TGTGCCACCAGCAGGGGGGACAGAGATTCACCCCTCCACTTT